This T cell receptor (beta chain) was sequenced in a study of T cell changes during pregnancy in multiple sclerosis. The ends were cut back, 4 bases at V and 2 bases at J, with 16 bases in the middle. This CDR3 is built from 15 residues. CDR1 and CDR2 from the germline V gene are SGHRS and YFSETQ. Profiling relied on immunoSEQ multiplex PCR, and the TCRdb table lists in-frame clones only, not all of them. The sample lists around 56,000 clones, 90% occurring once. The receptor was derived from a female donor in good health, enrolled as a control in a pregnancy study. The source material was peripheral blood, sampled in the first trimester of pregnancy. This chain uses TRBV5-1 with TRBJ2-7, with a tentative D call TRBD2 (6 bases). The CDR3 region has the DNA TGCGCCAGCAGCCCTCTCGAGGGACTCCCCTACGAGCAGTACTTC. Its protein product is CASSPLEGLPYEQYF.